The present TCR beta chain was sequenced within a study of blood T cells in healthy people across ages. A second PCR of about 6 to 11 cycles used a sample-barcoded 5' primer and a J-beta primer mix. From the 5' RACE reads, TCRdb called clonotypes with MiXCR, one entry per CDR3 protein. The repertoire holds around 750,000 distinct CDR3 sequences, with roughly 50% as singletons. The CDR3 has 15 residues. V lost 0 bases, J lost 10 bases, and 17 bases lay in between. Germline-derived CDR1 and CDR2 are SGHRS and YFSETQ. The chain combines TRBV5-1 with TRBJ2-1, with D perhaps TRBD2 (6 bases). This TCR was recovered from a man older than 75 in good health. The sequenced material came from blood. As DNA, the CDR3 is TGCGCCAGCAGCTTGGTCTTAGGTAGCGGCGGCGAGCAGTTCTTC. This gives the protein CASSLVLGSGGEQFF.